Sequencing of this T cell receptor beta chain was carried out in a study of OX40 agonist ivuxolimab in advanced cancers. Germline V gene lookup returns CDR1 SGHTA and CDR2 FQGNSA. V gave up 5 bases and J gave up 9 bases, with 14 bases separating them. CDR3 size: 13 residues. Clones were sequenced by immunoSEQ multiplex PCR, and TCRdb holds only the in-frame ones, with some missing. In the table there are under 80,000 clones, 90% to 95% of which are singletons. Sample: CD4+ or CD8+ T cells sorted from blood, taken in a trial of the OX40 agonist ivuxolimab. This clonotype originated in an adult with an advanced solid tumor such as melanoma, head and neck, liver or kidney cancer. V is TRBV7-2 and J is TRBJ1-5; no firm D call. CDR3 region: CASSPQAHGPQHF. CDR3 bases: TGTGCCAGCAGCCCGCAGGCCCACGGGCCCCAGCATTTT. The full variable domain, its missing parts supplied by reference TRBV7-2 and TRBJ1-5, is GAGVSQSPSNKVTEKGKDVELRCDPISGHTALYWYRQSLGQGLEFLIYFQGNSAPDKSGLPSDRFSAERTGGSVSTLTIQRTQQEDSAVYLCASSPQAHGPQHFGDGTRLSIL.